These 4 T cell receptor beta chains share one sample of origin, sequenced in a study of T cell responses to AZD1222 COVID-19 vaccine. Only in-frame clones appear in the TCRdb table, and some are missing; sequencing was by immunoSEQ multiplex PCR. Among over 90,000 clones listed, around 91% were seen once. Here the sequenced sample was peripheral blood, taken on day 0 of AZD1222 vaccination. The receptors originated from an adult in good health.

The genes are TRBV18 and TRBJ2-6; tentatively, D is TRBD2 (6 bases). Germline V gene sequence: CDR1 KGHSH, CDR2 LQKENI. The CDR3 totals 16 residues. V was clipped by 3 bases and J by 4 bases, with 13 bases between them. The CDR3 is CASSPYGGAGANVLTF. CDR3 coding DNA: TGTGCCAGCTCACCCTACGGCGGGGCAGGGGCCAACGTCCTGACTTTC.

This clone has just one count. This chain connects TRBV28 to TRBJ2-1; D is perhaps TRBD1 (5 bases). CDR1 MDHEN and CDR2 SYDVKM come from the germline V gene. With 5 bases removed from V and 9 bases from J, the gap between germline ends came to 14 bases. This CDR3 is 13 amino acids long. Here the CDR3 DNA reads TGTGCCAGCAGTGTCCCAGGGTACCGTGAGCAGTTCTTC. Translation gives CASSVPGYREQFF.

This clone was observed a few times. This chain links TRBV27 with TRBJ2-1; 7 bases are shared with TRBD2. Germline V gives CDR1 MNHEY, CDR2 SMNVEV (reference sequence). V gave up 2 bases and J gave up 0 bases; unmatched junction bases: 4. The CDR3 runs 16 residues. The DNA for the CDR3 is TGTGCCAGCAGTTTAGCGGGAGATTACTCCTACAATGAGCAGTTCTTC. Protein: CASSLAGDYSYNEQFF.

In the case of this clone: Other nucleotide sequences from this sample produce the same CDR3. This chain uses TRBV3-1 (or the pseudogene TRBV3-2) with TRBJ1-2, with unresolved D. The germline V and J ends were trimmed by 6 bases and 0 bases, with 8 bases remaining between them. The CDR3 loop spans 13 amino acids. In germline, CDR1 is LGHDT, CDR2 YNNKEL (reference sequence). The CDR3 DNA is TGTGCCAGCAGTAGAGGAGCTAACTATGGCTACACCTTC. This codes for CASSRGANYGYTF.